This T cell receptor beta chain emerged from a study of patients and donors after allogeneic stem cell transplantation. This CDR3 spans 13 amino acids. V shed 6 bases, J shed 2 bases, and the junction held 3 bases outside the gene matches. Germline CDR1 and CDR2: LGHDT and YNNKEL (reference sequence). MiXCR, run by TCRdb on the RT-PCR reads, gives a single entry per CDR3 protein. The sample carries 800,000 to 1,000,000 distinct CDR3 sequences, approximately 18% recorded once. The genes are TRBV3-1 and TRBJ1-2; 7 nucleotides align to TRBD1. The receptor was derived from a human donor who was either an allogeneic HSCT recipient or a stem cell or donor lymphocyte infusion donor (not recorded which). It is not recorded whose cells these are; they may come from a transplant donor. The sample consisted of blood, either unsorted or a sorted T cell fraction (not recorded which). This CDR3 reads CASRGTVNYGYTF. CDR3 in DNA: TGTGCCAGCAGGGGGACAGTCAACTATGGCTACACCTTC.